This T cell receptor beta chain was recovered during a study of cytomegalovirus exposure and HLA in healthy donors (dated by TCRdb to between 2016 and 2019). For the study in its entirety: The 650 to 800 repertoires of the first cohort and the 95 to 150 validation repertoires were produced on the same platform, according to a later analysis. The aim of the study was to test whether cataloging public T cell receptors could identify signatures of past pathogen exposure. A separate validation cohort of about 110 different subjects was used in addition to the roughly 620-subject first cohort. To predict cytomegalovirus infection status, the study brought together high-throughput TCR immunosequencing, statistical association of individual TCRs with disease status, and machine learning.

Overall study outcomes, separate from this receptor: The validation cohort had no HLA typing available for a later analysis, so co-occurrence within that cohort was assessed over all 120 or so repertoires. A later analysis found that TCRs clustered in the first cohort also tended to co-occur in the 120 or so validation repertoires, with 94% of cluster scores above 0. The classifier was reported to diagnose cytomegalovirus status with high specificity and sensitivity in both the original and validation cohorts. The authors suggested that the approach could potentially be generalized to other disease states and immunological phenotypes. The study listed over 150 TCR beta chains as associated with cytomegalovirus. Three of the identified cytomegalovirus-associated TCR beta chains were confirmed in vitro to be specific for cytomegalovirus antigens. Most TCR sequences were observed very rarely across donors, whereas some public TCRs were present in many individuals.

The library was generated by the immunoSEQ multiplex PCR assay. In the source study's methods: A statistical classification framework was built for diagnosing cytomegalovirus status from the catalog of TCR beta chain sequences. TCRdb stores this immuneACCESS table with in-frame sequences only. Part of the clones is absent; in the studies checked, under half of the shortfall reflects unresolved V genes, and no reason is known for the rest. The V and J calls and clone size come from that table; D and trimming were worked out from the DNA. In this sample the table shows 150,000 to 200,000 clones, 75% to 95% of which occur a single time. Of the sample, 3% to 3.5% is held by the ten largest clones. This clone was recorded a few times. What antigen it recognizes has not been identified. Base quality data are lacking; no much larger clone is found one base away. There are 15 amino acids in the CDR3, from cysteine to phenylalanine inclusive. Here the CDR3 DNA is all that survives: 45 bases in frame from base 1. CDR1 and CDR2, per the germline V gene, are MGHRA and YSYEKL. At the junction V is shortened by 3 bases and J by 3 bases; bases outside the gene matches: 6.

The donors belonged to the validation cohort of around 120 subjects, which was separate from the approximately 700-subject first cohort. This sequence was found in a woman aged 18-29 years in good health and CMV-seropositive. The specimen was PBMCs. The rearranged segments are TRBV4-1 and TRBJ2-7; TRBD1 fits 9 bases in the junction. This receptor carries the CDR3 CASSQPGQGHYEQYF. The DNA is TGCGCCAGCAGCCAGCCGGGACAGGGACACTACGAGCAGTACTTC.